This T cell receptor (beta chain) was captured in a study of cytomegalovirus exposure and HLA in healthy donors. Study-level findings and limits: Reportedly, a later analysis found an Asian-associated ancestry cluster had fewer N-insertions than the approximately 700-donor mean.

This CDR3 has 13 amino acids. Germline CDR1 is SGHNT and CDR2 is YENEEA. Trimming removed 5 bases from V and 4 bases from J; junction bases left unmatched: 3. Comment on this clone: The antigen is unknown.

Both 60 Vbeta primers and 13 Jbeta primers went into the PCR. The table came from immunoSEQ multiplex PCR; TCRdb's copy has only in-frame clones and leaves some out. This listing includes 100,000 or so clones. The chain couples TRBV11-3 to TRBJ2-7, with 9 bases matching TRBD1. The sequencing sample was made of PBMCs. The receptor was isolated from a middle-aged man in good health and CMV-seronegative. Written as DNA, the CDR3 is TGTGCCAGCAGCGACAGGGGGGGATACGAGCAGTACTTC. Protein sequence: CASSDRGGYEQYF.